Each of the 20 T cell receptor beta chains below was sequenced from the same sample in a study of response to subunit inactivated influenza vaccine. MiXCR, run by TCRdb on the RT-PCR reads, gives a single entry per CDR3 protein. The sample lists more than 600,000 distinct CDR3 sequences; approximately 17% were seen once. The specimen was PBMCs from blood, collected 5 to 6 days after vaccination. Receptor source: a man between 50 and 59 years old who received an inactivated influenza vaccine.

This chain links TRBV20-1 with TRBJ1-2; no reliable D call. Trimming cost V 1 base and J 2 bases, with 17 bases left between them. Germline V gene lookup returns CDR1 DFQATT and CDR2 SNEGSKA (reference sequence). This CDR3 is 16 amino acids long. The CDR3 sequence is CSARGIAGDVNYGYTF. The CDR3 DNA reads TGCAGTGCTAGAGGGATTGCTGGGGATGTAAACTATGGCTACACCTTC.

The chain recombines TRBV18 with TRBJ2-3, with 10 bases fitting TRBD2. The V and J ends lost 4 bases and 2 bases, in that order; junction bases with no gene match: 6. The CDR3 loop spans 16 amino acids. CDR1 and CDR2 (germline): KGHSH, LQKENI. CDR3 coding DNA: TGTGCCAGCTCACATTCTAGCGGGAGAATCACAGATACGCAGTATTTT. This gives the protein CASSHSSGRITDTQYF.

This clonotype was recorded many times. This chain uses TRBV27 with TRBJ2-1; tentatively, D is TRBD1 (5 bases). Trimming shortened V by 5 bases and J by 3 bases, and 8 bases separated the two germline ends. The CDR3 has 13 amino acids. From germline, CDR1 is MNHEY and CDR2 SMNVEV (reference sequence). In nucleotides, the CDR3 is TGTGCCAGCAGTCCCGACAGCTACAATGAGCAGTTCTTC. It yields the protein CASSPDSYNEQFF.

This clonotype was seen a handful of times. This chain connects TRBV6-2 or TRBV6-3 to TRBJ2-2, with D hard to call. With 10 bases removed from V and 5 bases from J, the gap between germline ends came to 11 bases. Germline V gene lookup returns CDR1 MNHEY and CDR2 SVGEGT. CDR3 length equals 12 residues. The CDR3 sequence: CAISPGTGELFF. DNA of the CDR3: TGTGCCATCTCGCCAGGTACCGGGGAGCTGTTTTTT.

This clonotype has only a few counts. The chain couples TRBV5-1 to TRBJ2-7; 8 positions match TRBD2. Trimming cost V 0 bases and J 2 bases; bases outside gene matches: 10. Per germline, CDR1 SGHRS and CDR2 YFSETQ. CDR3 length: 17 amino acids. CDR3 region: CASSLGPSGPTTYEQYF. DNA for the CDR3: TGCGCCAGCAGCTTGGGTCCTAGCGGGCCAACTACCTACGAGCAGTACTTC.

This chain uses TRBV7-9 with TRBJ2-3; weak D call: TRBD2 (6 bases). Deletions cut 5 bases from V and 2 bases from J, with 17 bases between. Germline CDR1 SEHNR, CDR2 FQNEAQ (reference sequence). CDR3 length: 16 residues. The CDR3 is CASSSTSGLNTDTQYF. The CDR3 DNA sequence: TGTGCCAGCAGCAGCACCAGCGGGTTAAACACAGATACGCAGTATTTT.

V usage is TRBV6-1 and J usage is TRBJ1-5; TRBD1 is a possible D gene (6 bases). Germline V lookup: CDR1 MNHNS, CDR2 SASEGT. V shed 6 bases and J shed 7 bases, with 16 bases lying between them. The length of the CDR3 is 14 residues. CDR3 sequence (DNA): TGTGCCAGCAGGAAACAACAGGGTTACCAGCCCCAGCATTTT. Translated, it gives CASRKQQGYQPQHF.

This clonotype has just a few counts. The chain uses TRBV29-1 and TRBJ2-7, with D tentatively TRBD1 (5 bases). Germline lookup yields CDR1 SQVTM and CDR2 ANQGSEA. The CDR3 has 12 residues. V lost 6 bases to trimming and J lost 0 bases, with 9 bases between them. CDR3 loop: CSVRTLSYEQYF. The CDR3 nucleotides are TGCAGCGTCAGGACACTCTCCTACGAGCAGTACTTC.

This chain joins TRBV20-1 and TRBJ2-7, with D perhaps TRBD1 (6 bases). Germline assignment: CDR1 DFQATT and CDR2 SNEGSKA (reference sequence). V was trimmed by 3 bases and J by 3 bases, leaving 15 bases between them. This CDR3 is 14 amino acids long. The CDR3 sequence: CSASSGTPNYEQYF. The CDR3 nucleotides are TGCAGTGCTAGCTCCGGGACACCGAACTACGAGCAGTACTTC.

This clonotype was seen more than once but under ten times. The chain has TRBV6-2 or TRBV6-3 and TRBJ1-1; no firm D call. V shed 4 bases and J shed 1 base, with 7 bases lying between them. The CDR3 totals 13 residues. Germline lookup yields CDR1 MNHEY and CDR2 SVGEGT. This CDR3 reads CASSSYKNTEAFF. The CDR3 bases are TGTGCCAGCAGTTCTTACAAGAACACTGAAGCTTTCTTT.

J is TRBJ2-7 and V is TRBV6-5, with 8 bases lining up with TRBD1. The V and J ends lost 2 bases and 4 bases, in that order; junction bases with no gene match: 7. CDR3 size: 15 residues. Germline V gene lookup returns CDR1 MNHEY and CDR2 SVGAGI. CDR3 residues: CASSYRGQGVYEQYF. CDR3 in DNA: TGTGCCAGCAGTTACCGCGGACAGGGCGTGTACGAGCAGTACTTC.

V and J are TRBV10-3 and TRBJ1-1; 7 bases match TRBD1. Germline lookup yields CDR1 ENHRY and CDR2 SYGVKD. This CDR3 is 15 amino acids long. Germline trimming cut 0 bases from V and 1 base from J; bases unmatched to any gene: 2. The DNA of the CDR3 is TGTGCCATCAGTGAGTCCGGGACAGCGAACACTGAAGCTTTCTTT. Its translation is CAISESGTANTEAFF.

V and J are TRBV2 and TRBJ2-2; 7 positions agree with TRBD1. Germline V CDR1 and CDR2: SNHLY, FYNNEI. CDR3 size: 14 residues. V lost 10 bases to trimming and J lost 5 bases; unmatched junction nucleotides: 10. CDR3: CATRTGVGTGELFF. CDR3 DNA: TGTGCCACCAGGACAGGCGTAGGAACCGGGGAGCTGTTTTTT.

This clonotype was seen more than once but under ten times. Here the CDR3 DNA reads TGTGCCAGCAGTGAAAGGACCTACGAGCAGTACTTC. It is translated as CASSERTYEQYF. The V call is TRBV2, the J call TRBJ2-7; D gene unclear. Germline V gene lookup returns CDR1 SNHLY and CDR2 FYNNEI. V was pared by 2 bases and J by 2 bases, with 4 bases between. The CDR3 has 12 residues. The complete variable domain, with remaining parts taken from reference TRBV2 and TRBJ2-7, reads EPEVTQTPSHQVTQMGQEVILRCVPISNHLYFYWYRQILGQKVEFLVSFYNNEISEKSEIFDDQFSVERPDGSNFTLKIRSTKLEDSAMYFCASSERTYEQYFGPGTRLTVT.

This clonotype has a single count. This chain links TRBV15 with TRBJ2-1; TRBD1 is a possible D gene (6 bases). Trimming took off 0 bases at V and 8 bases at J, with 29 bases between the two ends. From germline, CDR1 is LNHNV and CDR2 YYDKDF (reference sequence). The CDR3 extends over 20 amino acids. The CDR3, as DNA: TGTGCCACCAGCAGAGACTCCCCTATTCAGTCAGGGGCCAGTCCCTATGAGCAGTTCTTC. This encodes CATSRDSPIQSGASPYEQFF. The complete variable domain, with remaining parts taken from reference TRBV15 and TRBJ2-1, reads DAMVIQNPRYQVTQFGKPVTLSCSQTLNHNVMYWYQQKSSQAPKLLFHYYDKDFNNEADTPDNFQSRRPNTSFCFLDIRSPGLGDTAMYLCATSRDSPIQSGASPYEQFFGPGTRLTVL.

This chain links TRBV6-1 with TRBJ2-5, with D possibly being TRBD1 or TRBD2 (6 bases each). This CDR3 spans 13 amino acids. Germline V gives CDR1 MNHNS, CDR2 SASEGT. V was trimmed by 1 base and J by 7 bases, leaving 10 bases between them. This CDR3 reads CASSEEGGGTQYF. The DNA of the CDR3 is TGTGCCAGCAGTGAAGAAGGAGGGGGGACCCAGTACTTC.

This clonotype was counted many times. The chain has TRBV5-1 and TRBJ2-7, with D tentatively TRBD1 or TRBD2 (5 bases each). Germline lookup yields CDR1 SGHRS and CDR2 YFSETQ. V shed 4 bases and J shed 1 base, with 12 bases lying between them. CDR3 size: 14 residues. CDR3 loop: CASSLGTDSYEQYF. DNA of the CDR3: TGCGCCAGCAGCCTAGGGACGGATTCCTACGAGCAGTACTTC.

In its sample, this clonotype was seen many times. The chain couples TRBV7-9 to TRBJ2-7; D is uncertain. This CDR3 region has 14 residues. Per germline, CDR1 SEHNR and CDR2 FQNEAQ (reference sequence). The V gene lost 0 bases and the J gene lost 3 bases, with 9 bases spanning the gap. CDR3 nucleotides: TGTGCCAGCAGCTTAGCTGCAGGCAGCTACGAGCAGTACTTC. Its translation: CASSLAAGSYEQYF.

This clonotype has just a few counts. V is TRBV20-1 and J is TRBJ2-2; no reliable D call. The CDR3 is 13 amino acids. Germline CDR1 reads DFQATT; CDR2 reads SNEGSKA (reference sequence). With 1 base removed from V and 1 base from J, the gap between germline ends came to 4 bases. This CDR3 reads CSARVLNTGELFF. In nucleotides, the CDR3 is TGCAGTGCTAGAGTTTTGAACACCGGGGAGCTGTTTTTT.

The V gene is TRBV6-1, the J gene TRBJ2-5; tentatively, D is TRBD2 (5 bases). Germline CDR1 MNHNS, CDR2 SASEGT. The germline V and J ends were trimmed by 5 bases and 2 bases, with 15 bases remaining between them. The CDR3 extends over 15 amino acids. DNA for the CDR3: TGTGCCAGCAGTACCAGCCCCCGGGGTCAAGAGACCCAGTACTTC. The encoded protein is CASSTSPRGQETQYF.